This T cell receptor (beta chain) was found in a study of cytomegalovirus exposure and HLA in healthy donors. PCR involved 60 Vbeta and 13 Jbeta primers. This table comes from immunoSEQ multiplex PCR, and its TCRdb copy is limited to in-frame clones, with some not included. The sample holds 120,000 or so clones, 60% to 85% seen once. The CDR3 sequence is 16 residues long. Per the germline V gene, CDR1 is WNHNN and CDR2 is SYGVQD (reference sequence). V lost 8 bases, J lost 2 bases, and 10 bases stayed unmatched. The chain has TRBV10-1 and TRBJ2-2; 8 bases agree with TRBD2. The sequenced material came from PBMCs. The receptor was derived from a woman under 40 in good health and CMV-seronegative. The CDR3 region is CASGLRGARNTGELFF. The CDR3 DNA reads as TGCGCCAGCGGGTTGCGGGGGGCCCGCAACACCGGGGAGCTGTTTTTT.